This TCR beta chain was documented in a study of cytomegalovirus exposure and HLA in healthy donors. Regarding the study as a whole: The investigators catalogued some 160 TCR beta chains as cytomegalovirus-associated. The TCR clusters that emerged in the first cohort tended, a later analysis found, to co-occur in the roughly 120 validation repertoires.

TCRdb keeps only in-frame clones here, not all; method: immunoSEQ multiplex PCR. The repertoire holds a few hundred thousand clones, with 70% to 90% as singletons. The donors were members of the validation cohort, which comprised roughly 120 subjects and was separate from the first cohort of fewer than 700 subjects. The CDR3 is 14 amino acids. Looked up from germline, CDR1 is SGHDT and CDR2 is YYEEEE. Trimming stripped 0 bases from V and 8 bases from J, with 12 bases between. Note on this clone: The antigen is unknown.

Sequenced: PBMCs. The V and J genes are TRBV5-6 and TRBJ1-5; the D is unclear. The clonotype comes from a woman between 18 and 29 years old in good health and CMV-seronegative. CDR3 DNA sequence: TGTGCCAGCAGCTTGGGGTCCCAACTGGAGCCCCAGCATTTT. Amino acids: CASSLGSQLEPQHF. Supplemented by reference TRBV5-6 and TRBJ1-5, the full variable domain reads DAGVTQSPTHLIKTRGQQVTLRCSPKSGHDTVSWYQQALGQGPQFIFQYYEEEERQRGNFPDRFSGHQFPNYSSELNVNALLLGDSALYLCASSLGSQLEPQHFGDGTRLSIL.